This T cell receptor (beta chain) was obtained from a study of blood T cells in healthy people across ages. There are a few counts of this clonotype. Through a sample-barcoded 5' primer and a J-beta primer mix, a second PCR was run for roughly 6 to 12 cycles. In TCRdb, the 5' RACE reads were re-called with MiXCR into one record per CDR3 protein. This table has roughly 800,000 distinct CDR3 sequences, 20% to 25% appearing once. Germline CDR1 SGHTA, CDR2 FQGNSA. This CDR3 contains 19 residues. The ends lost 1 base at V and 0 bases at J; junction bases unmatched: 14. They isolated at least 7 million PBMCs from each sample. The data also belong to a second study, concerning T cells of mothers and their children. This second report adds: Researchers report slightly higher, though non-significant, overlap in related mother-child pairs than in unrelated pairs.

This TCR derives from a boy aged 5-17 years in good health. Sequencing used blood. This rearrangement joins TRBV7-2 to TRBJ1-2, with TRBD1 matching over 7 bases. The chain's CDR3 is CASSLEVGLGGGSNYGYTF. The CDR3 DNA reads as TGTGCCAGCAGCTTAGAGGTCGGGCTAGGAGGGGGCTCTAACTATGGCTACACCTTC.